What follows describes a single T cell receptor beta chain. The antigen this receptor binds is unknown. The record has no base qualities; no much larger clone is one base away. Libraries were constructed by the immunoSEQ multiplex PCR assay. For the multiplex PCR, a mixture combining 60 forward primers for TCR Vbeta segments and 13 reverse primers for TCR Jbeta segments was used. The CDR3 region of rearranged TCR beta genes was amplified from genomic DNA with a multiplex PCR assay. On the Illumina HiSeq System, the amplified TCR beta libraries were sequenced as 87-base-pair reads. The original pipeline was this. A later analysis tallied approximately 87 million unique TCR beta chains across the 666 repertoires, and about 10 million of those chains were shared by two or more donors. A nearest-neighbor algorithm error-corrected the raw reads and collapsed the reads into unique sequences, merging closely related sequences to remove PCR and sequencing errors. CDR3 sequences were aligned to IMGT reference sequences to assign V, D and J gene segments. Each retained sequence needed at least a six-nucleotide match to both a V gene segment and a J gene segment. A rearrangement was called productive if the CDR3 had no stop codons and remained in frame with V and J, and every other rearrangement was called non-productive. CDR3 was defined according to IMGT convention as the region running from the second conserved V-encoded cysteine to the conserved J-encoded phenylalanine. The earlier analysis of fewer than 750 of the donors excluded sequences that lacked an unambiguous match to a single V gene segment. In an earlier analysis of almost 600 of the donors, a V segment was called functional when productive rearrangements were above 56.7%, and segregating when the standard deviation between donors exceeded 5%. A statistical classification framework was built to diagnose cytomegalovirus status from the catalog of TCR beta chain sequences. In a later analysis, TCR nucleotide sequences were compared against IMGT/GENE-DB human TR gene sequences so that V and J genes could be assigned. The TCRdist pipeline was used in a later analysis to assign CDR3 sequences and most-parsimonious VDJ recombination scenarios. A later analysis defined each TCR beta chain by its CDR3 amino acid sequence plus V-gene family, and excluded reads lacking a unique V-gene family. A later analysis removed 600 or so highly shared, low-generation-probability nucleotide sequences to deal with suspected cross-contamination and a sequencing artifact. For each public chain, a later analysis derived a clonal expansion index from normalized ranks of inferred template counts within each repertoire. A later analysis computed generation probabilities with a VDJ recombination model fitted to out-of-frame rearrangements, and checked the results against IGoR. Hypergeometric tests were used in a later analysis to score TCR-TCR, TCR-HLA and TCR-CMV co-occurrence, with a repertoire-size bias correction applied to the TCR pairs. In a later analysis, false discovery rates were estimated by permuting HLA or CMV assignments 20 times. In a later analysis, co-occurring TCRs were grouped using DBSCAN, with TCRdist sequence similarity added in when clustering inside HLA-allele-positive subsets. Repertoires with fewer than 30,000 or more than 120,000 public chains were left out of co-occurrence clustering, as were about 5 repertoires with anomalous nucleotide sharing. The immuneACCESS repertoire file appears here via TCRdb, limited to in-frame rearrangements. These files lack a portion of the clones; in checked studies, under half of the deficit traces to unresolved V genes, and the cause of the others is not known. Clone size and V and J calls were adopted from that table, with D and trimming inferred from the DNA. The sample table lists some 96,000 clones, around 76% of them with a count of one. Around a fifth of the sample belongs to the ten largest clones.

This record belongs to a study of cytomegalovirus exposure and HLA in healthy donors (dated by TCRdb to about 2017). About the full investigation: An earlier analysis of about 530 of the donors reported 276 Gb of sequence data and 117 million unique TCR beta sequences obtained from 150 million to 200 million T cells. Roughly 300 gigabases of sequencing data and approximately 92 million unique TCR sequences made up an early release that covered several hundred HLA-typed donors. The genetic ancestry cluster associated with self-reported Caucasian donors included around 76% of the approximately 430 genotyped donors. The aim of the study was to test whether cataloging public T cell receptors could identify signatures of past pathogen exposure. The study profiled the T cell repertoires of 500 to 800 subjects by immunosequencing and related them to cytomegalovirus serostatus. In addition to the first cohort of roughly 670 subjects, a separate validation cohort of approximately 130 different subjects was used. High-throughput TCR immunosequencing, statistical association of individual TCRs with disease status, and machine learning were combined to predict cytomegalovirus infection status. In a later analysis, previously published TCR beta repertoires from more than 500 donors were re-analyzed and high-resolution HLA genotyping was added so that TCR occurrence patterns could be studied. Rather than using new phenotypic data, the later analysis identified candidate immune exposures from TCR beta sequences and from how often those sequences occurred across donors. To decide whether each TCR beta V gene segment behaved as functional or pseudogenic, an earlier analysis of some 540 of the donors relied on high-throughput TCR beta sequencing. Donor age, sex, ethnicity and CMV serostatus were compiled alongside the repertoire data. A later genetic analysis used genome-wide SNP genotypes for about three fifths of the 666 donors, treating that subset as a discovery cohort. Every repertoire in the discovery cohort had been generated on one and the same sequencing platform. Both class I and class II loci were covered by HLA typing, at four-digit resolution. Typing coverage varied by locus: roughly 620-630 donors for A, B, C, DRB1 and DQB1; more than 500 for DQA1; 600 to 610 for DPA1; approximately 470 for DPB1. Roughly five DR-DQ haplotypes were handled as single units for association and clustering because linkage in the cohort was strong. Across about 380 genotyped donors of the cohort, an average of roughly 250,000 unique TCR beta nucleotide sequences per donor were sequenced, and roughly 20% of those sequences were non-productive.

Study-wide conclusions, independent of this receptor: The sequencing pipeline was judged likely to have produced a cluster of highly shared sequence variants as a technical artifact. Linkage disequilibrium might explain the correlated functional status among segregating V segments, but an unknown experimental factor could not be ruled out. Because counts were too low, seventeen rarely observed V segments, including chromosome 9 orphons, were excluded from the earlier analysis of 500 to 700 of the donors. A later analysis reported that several top co-occurrence clusters appeared linked to parvovirus B19, influenza, CMV and Epstein-Barr virus. It was suggested by the authors that the approach could potentially be generalized to other disease states and immunological phenotypes. In the study, approximately 160 TCR beta chains were listed as associated with cytomegalovirus. Broadly in line with IMGT annotations, most TCR beta V segments showed up in productive rearrangements about 87% or about 30% of the time in an earlier analysis of 587 of the donors. Most TCR sequences were seen in very few donors, while some public TCRs were found in many individuals. Compared with the 666-donor mean, donors in an Asian-associated ancestry cluster had fewer N-insertions in productive TCRs, according to a later genetic analysis. At a false discovery rate of 0.05, a later analysis linked about 17,000 TCR beta sequences to specific HLA alleles. In a later analysis, HLA-associated TCR beta chains were found to be more clonally expanded and to have lower generation probabilities than equally common non-associated chains. Because the 87-base-pair reads could not distinguish some IMGT-functional V segments, including TRBV6-2 and TRBV6-3, those segments were excluded. When HLA alleles, especially DR and DQ, strongly co-occurred, TCR associations were difficult to assign to individual alleles. A further reported finding was that TCR beta sequences accurately predicted the HLA-A and HLA-B alleles for most subjects in the first cohort. Because HLA typing was missing for some donors at each locus, association tests included only the typed subset. A later analysis found that most CMV-associated TCR beta chains appeared HLA-restricted, with HLA associations seemingly driven largely by CMV exposure. In this cohort, only TCR beta chains were sequenced, and detectable features were limited by the absence of alpha or paired-chain data. V-gene and J-gene trimming of TCR beta chains was associated with a missense DCLRE1C variant in a later genetic analysis, and the association was replicated in an independent cohort. In vitro tests confirmed that a few of the cytomegalovirus-associated TCR beta chains recognize cytomegalovirus antigens. In both the original and validation cohorts, the classifier was reported to diagnose cytomegalovirus status with high specificity and sensitivity. According to a later analysis, TCR association rates differed among HLA loci, with DRB1 alleles showing the most associated TCRs and HLA-C alleles showing the fewest. Presence/absence analyses assumed roughly uniform sequencing depth across donors, an assumption that may not hold. Immune exposure information for the cohort was limited to CMV serostatus.

From a lookup of the germline V gene, CDR1 and CDR2 are SGHTA and FQGTGA. From its cysteine to its phenylalanine, the CDR3 spans 12 amino acids. Of all the DNA, just the CDR3 is kept, 36 bases in frame from base 1. V is cut by 8 bases and J by 5 bases, and the space between the germline ends is 12 bases. The cohort was made up of roughly 670 healthy bone marrow donors. At the time of sampling, every cohort member was nominally healthy, though immune exposures that went unrecorded were likely present. The donor was CMV seropositive and was included in the group of 300 or so seropositive cohort members. Every donor gave a peripheral blood sample, and the peripheral blood mononuclear cells from that sample were used for TCR beta sequencing. Genomic DNA was extracted from the blood cell samples with the Qiagen DNeasy Blood Extraction Kit.

This TCR came from an older woman in good health and CMV-seropositive. The rearranged segments are TRBV7-3 and TRBJ1-2; TRBD1 is a weak D gene call, 5 bases matching. Sequencing was performed on PBMCs. The DNA sequence reads TGTGCCAGCGGGGGGACTTCTTATGGCTACACCTTC. It translates as CASGGTSYGYTF.